A single count supports the clone carrying this TCR beta chain. As yet, its antigen is unknown. Its ends do not fully match the called genes, so a read error is possible. Unsorted whole blood yielded blood RNA, and germline DNA was extracted as well. This entry belongs to a study of tumor-infiltrating lymphocytes in primary liver carcinoma. The wider study: The cohort included men and women aged 30 to 69 years. Roughly 3.65 to 8 million productive TCRbeta reads were obtained per sample, with similar numbers across tissue types.

The CDR3 consists of 15 residues. Germline assignment: CDR1 MGHRA and CDR2 YSYEKL. Priming with a constant-region primer yielded TCR beta cDNA from about 510 ng total RNA. ARM-PCR was slightly modified, and three nested multiplex PCR rounds with it gave rise to the TCR beta libraries. A C-beta reverse primer was combined with TRBV1-TRBV30 forward primers in the first two PCR rounds, and each round had approximately 9 cycles. TCRdb itself ran the multiplex PCR reads through MiXCR, one entry per CDR3 protein. The sample carries about 180,000 distinct CDR3 sequences, over 50% recorded once. Study-wide results and caveats: Blood fell significantly below tumors in its top-250-clone fraction (p = 0.039).

The J gene is TRBJ2-7, the V gene TRBV4-1; unclear D gene. Sequencing was performed on peripheral blood. The sequence was collected from a man in his forties or fifties with primary liver carcinoma and hepatitis B virus infection. This chain's CDR3 is CASSQEGVSDYEQYF. CDR3 nucleotides: TGTGCCAGCAGCCAAGAAGGAGTTTCAGACTACGAGCAGTACTTC.